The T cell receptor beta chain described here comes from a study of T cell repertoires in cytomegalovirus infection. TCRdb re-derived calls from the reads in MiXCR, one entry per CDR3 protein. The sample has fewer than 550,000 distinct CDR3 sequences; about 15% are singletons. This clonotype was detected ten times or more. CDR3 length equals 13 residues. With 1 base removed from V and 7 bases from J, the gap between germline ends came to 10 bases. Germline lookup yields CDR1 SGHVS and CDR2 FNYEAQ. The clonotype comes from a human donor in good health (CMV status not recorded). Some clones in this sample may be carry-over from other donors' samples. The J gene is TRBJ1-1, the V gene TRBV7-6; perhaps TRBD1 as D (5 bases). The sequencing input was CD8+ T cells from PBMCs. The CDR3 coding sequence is TGTGCCAGCAGCTTAGTTGACAGCCGTGAAGCTTTCTTT. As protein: CASSLVDSREAFF.